These T cell receptor beta chains were read from a single sample in a study of CD8 T cells in ankylosing spondylitis. Each CDR3 protein gets one entry after TCRdb re-called the 5' RACE reads with MiXCR. The sample lists roughly 42,000 distinct CDR3 sequences, around 2.8% occurring once. Source material: blood, either unsorted or a sorted T cell fraction (not recorded which). The source is a male donor with ankylosing spondylitis or in good health (not recorded which). The CDR3 runs from the conserved cysteine through the conserved F or W. Each record gives: clone size, CDR3 length, J gene, V gene, CDR3 protein. Clone sizes are given selectively: once, few, many, or a class where the clone is expanded.

size: many
length: 15
J: TRBJ2-3
V: TRBV9
CDR3: CASSKGNGNTDTQYF

size: many
length: 19
J: TRBJ2-5
V: TRBV9
CDR3: CASSVGLGGRGPGEETQYF

size: many
length: 15
J: TRBJ2-1
V: TRBV9
CDR3: CASSARANPYNEQFF

size: many
length: 16
J: TRBJ2-7
V: TRBV9
CDR3: CASSVGSSGSSYEQYF

size: many
length: 16
J: TRBJ2-2
V: TRBV9
CDR3: CASSVRGAWNTGELFF

size: many
length: 14
J: TRBJ2-4
V: TRBV9
CDR3: CARSVDRSLGIQYF

size: many
length: 12
J: TRBJ2-2
V: TRBV9
CDR3: CASSIGPGELFF

size: many
length: 14
J: TRBJ2-5
V: TRBV9
CDR3: CASSVAPGVGTQYF

size: many
length: 11
J: TRBJ2-5
V: TRBV9
CDR3: CASSSNQTQYF

size: many
length: 16
J: TRBJ2-6
V: TRBV9
CDR3: CASSVGAGSGANVLTF

size: many
length: 15
J: TRBJ1-4
V: TRBV9
CDR3: CASSVSGQSNEKLFF

size: many
length: 16
J: TRBJ2-1
V: TRBV9
CDR3: CASSPGTSGHYNEQFF

size: many
length: 14
J: TRBJ2-5
V: TRBV9
CDR3: CASSVLAGLETQYF

size: many
length: 13
J: TRBJ2-7
V: TRBV9
CDR3: CASSVEAAYEQYF

size: many
length: 14
J: TRBJ1-1
V: TRBV9
CDR3: CASSIRQADTEAFF

size: many
length: 18
J: TRBJ2-5
V: TRBV9
CDR3: CASSVGASEVGVGETQYF

size: many
length: 15
J: TRBJ2-1
V: TRBV9
CDR3: CASSVSGSVYNEQFF

size: many
length: 16
J: TRBJ2-6
V: TRBV9
CDR3: CASSVVRAAGANVLTF

size: many
length: 14
J: TRBJ2-7
V: TRBV9
CDR3: CASSVGTSGNEQYF

size: many
length: 14
J: TRBJ2-2
V: TRBV9
CDR3: CASSPRQGPGELFF

size: many
length: 15
J: TRBJ2-3
V: TRBV9
CDR3: CASSGAGVGTDTQYF

size: many
length: 15
J: TRBJ2-3
V: TRBV9
CDR3: CASSVAVSGTDTQYF

size: many
length: 16
J: TRBJ2-1
V: TRBV9
CDR3: CASSVATGSFRNEQFF

size: many
length: 16
J: TRBJ2-2
V: TRBV9
CDR3: CASSSRTGTNTGELFF

size: many
length: 15
J: TRBJ2-7
V: TRBV9
CDR3: CASSVTALATYEQYF

size: many
length: 16
J: TRBJ2-3
V: TRBV9
CDR3: CASSVGSSGFTDTQYF

size: many
length: 14
J: TRBJ2-1
V: TRBV9
CDR3: CASSGRQTGSEQFF

size: many
length: 12
J: TRBJ2-3
V: TRBV9
CDR3: CASSLLADTQYF

size: -
length: 18
J: TRBJ2-5
V: TRBV9
CDR3: CASSVGGGTGGRQETQYF

size: -
length: 18
J: TRBJ2-1
V: TRBV9
CDR3: CASSVEGAGGSSYNEQFF

size: many
length: 16
J: TRBJ2-3
V: TRBV9
CDR3: CASSAELHTYTDTQYF

size: many
length: 15
J: TRBJ1-6
V: TRBV9
CDR3: CASSPTGTVNSPLHF

size: many
length: 18
J: TRBJ2-2
V: TRBV9
CDR3: CASSVGIGDSGNTGELFF

size: many
length: 14
J: TRBJ1-4
V: TRBV9
CDR3: CASSVDGPSRKLFF

size: many
length: 14
J: TRBJ2-3
V: TRBV9
CDR3: CASSVVDSPDTQYF

size: many
length: 15
J: TRBJ2-1
V: TRBV9
CDR3: CASSPVLLRANEQFF

size: many
length: 16
J: TRBJ2-2
V: TRBV9
CDR3: CASSPSSASNTGELFF

size: many
length: 15
J: TRBJ2-2
V: TRBV9
CDR3: CASSVEGWATGELFF

size: many
length: 13
J: TRBJ1-1
V: TRBV9
CDR3: CASRIGGDTEAFF

size: many
length: 15
J: TRBJ2-7
V: TRBV9
CDR3: CASSVEGAATYEQYF